The clone carrying this T cell receptor beta chain has only a few counts. Its antigen remains unknown. There are 16 residues in the CDR3. Germline trimming cut 4 bases from V and 7 bases from J; bases unmatched to any gene: 13. The germline V gene has CDR1 KGHSH and CDR2 LQKENI. The data stem from a study of T-cell memory formation after mild COVID-19. Study context: TCR clusters showed largely donor specificity. General study findings and limits: What remained unconfirmed was the SARS-CoV-2 specificity of second-wave clones peaking on day 37.

TCRdb reprocessed the 5' RACE reads with MiXCR, giving one entry per CDR3 protein. The data show under 70,000 distinct CDR3 sequences, about a tenth seen once. Sequencing was performed on PBMCs or a T cell subset sorted from them (not recorded which). The receptor was isolated from a man younger than 35 who had mild COVID-19 (a few samples of this study predate the infection). Cell type and time point are not known. The rearrangement uses TRBV18 and TRBJ1-1; TRBD1 matches 9 bases. CDR3 in DNA: TGTGCCAGCTCACGGGATGCAGGGACAGGGCCCTATGAAGCTTTCTTT. Translated, it gives CASSRDAGTGPYEAFF.